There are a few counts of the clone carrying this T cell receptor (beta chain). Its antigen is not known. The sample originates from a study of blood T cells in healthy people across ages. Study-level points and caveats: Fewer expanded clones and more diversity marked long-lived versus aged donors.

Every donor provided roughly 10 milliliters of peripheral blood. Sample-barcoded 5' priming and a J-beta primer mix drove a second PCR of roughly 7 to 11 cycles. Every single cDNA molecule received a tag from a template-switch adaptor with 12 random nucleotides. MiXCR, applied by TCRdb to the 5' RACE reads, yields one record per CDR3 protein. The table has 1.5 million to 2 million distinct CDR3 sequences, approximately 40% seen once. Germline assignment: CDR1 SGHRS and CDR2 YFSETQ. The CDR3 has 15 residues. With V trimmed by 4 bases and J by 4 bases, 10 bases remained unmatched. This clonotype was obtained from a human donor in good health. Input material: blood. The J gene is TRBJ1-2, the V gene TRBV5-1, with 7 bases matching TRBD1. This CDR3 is CASSPRQGVSYGYTF. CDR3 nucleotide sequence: TGCGCCAGCAGCCCCAGACAGGGAGTCAGCTATGGCTACACCTTC.